The 19 T cell receptor beta chains reported below all come from one sample, sequenced in a study of T cells in women clearing cervical HPV infection. Using immunoSEQ multiplex PCR, the repertoire was profiled, and TCRdb retains in-frame clones only, with some absent. The sample's table shows under 45,000 clones. Material: blood buffy coat. All receptors come from a woman aged 18-69 years with a cervical HPV16 infection that either progressed to CIN3+ or cleared (not recorded which).

The sequenced CDR3 bases are TGTGCCAGCAGCCGATACTTCAGGGGGTACGAG. This gives the protein CASSRYFRGYE. The complete CDR3 sequence is CASSRYFRGYEQYF. This chain connects TRBV5-6 to TRBJ2-7, with TRBD1 matching 7 bases. The read gets to within 3 residues of the CDR3 end, and the germline J gene fills in the rest. The V gene end was trimmed by 4 bases and the J gene end by 4 bases; junction bases not matched to a gene: 8. The CDR3 length is 14 residues. Germline V lookup: CDR1 SGHDT, CDR2 YYEEEE.

Here the CDR3 reads CAWGWPGNGYTF. The CDR3 DNA, read in part, is TGTGCCTGGGGGTGGCCAGGGAATGGC. The V gene is TRBV30, the J gene TRBJ1-2, with D perhaps TRBD1 (5 bases). The sequence runs out 3 residues before the end of the CDR3; the remainder is reconstructed from the germline J gene. Looked up from germline, CDR1 is GTSNPN and CDR2 is SVGIG (reference sequence). This CDR3 spans 12 amino acids. V was trimmed by 5 bases and J by 6 bases, leaving 13 bases between them.

Notes on this clone: Coverage ceases 3 residues before the CDR3 finishes, and the germline J gene fills in the end. The chain has TRBV7-9 and TRBJ2-7; the D is unclear. CDR3 length: 12 residues. The V end lost 6 bases, the J end lost 5 bases, and 11 bases lay between the germline ends. Germline CDR1 reads SEHNR; CDR2 reads FQNEAQ (reference sequence). CDR3 DNA, as far as it was read: TGTGCCAGCAGTAGTACTTTCCACGAG. The encoded protein is CASSSTFHE. The entire CDR3 sequence reads CASSSTFHEQYF.

In the case of this clone: Sequencing ends 3 residues short of the CDR3 end; the germline J gene provides the rest. V and J are TRBV7-9 and TRBJ1-2, with D possibly being TRBD1 (5 bases). Germline V CDR1 and CDR2: SEHNR, FQNEAQ (reference sequence). This CDR3 has 15 amino acids. Trimming stripped 5 bases from V and 1 base from J, with 14 bases between. CDR3 bases read: TGTGCCAGCAGCGTCTCGGACACAGATAACTATGGC. Translated: CASSVSDTDNYG. The whole CDR3 protein is CASSVSDTDNYGYTF.

Remarks on this clone: The CDR3 end falls 3 residues outside the read, so it is completed with the germline J gene. This CDR3 is also generated by other DNA sequences in the sample. The rearrangement uses TRBV2 and TRBJ1-3, with TRBD1 matching over 7 bases. Germline values: CDR1 SNHLY, CDR2 FYNNEI. The CDR3 runs 15 residues. Germline trimming cut 10 bases from V and 2 bases from J; bases unmatched to any gene: 11. The CDR3 is CATDSHRGAGNTIYF. CDR3 DNA (partial): TGTGCCACAGATTCACACAGGGGTGCTGGAAACACC.

A remark on this clone: The CDR3 end is not reached by the read, which stops 3 residues before it; the germline J gene fills it in. V usage is TRBV5-1 and J usage is TRBJ1-1; 7 nucleotides line up with TRBD1. J was trimmed by 5 bases and V by 4 bases; bases with no gene match: 8. The V gene's germline CDR1 is SGHRS and CDR2 YFSETQ. The length of the CDR3 is 14 residues. CDR3 sequence reads: CASSPDREETEAFF. CDR3 bases read: TGCGCCAGCAGCCCTGACAGGGAAGAAACTGAA.

With regard to this clone: The CDR3 extends 3 residues past the end of the read, so its final part is completed from the germline J gene. The chain combines TRBV7-9 with TRBJ1-2, with a tentative D call TRBD1 (6 bases). Germline V lookup: CDR1 SEHNR, CDR2 FQNEAQ (reference sequence). The CDR3 loop spans 14 amino acids. The part of the CDR3 DNA that was read is TGTGCCAGCAGCTTAGTCGGGGGGGCTGACGGC. It codes for CASSLVGGADG. The complete CDR3 reads CASSLVGGADGYTF.

Details on this clone: The read ends 3 residues before the CDR3 terminus; that terminus is restored from the germline J gene. The chain is built from TRBV2 and TRBJ2-2; 8 bases align to TRBD2. This CDR3 contains 14 residues. The V gene's germline CDR1 is SNHLY and CDR2 FYNNEI. V lost 9 bases, J lost 0 bases, and 3 bases stayed unmatched. CDR3 loop: CARSGGANTGELFF. Partial CDR3 DNA: TGTGCCAGGTCCGGGGGGGCGAACACCGGGGAG.

Regarding this clone: Read sequence stops 3 residues before the CDR3 end, and the germline J gene provides the missing end. The chain combines TRBV30 with TRBJ1-1; 7 nucleotides match TRBD1. This CDR3 has 17 residues. Unmatched junction bases numbered 15, after V lost 2 bases and J lost 3 bases. Germline CDR1 GTSNPN, CDR2 SVGIG (reference sequence). The CDR3 bases that were read are TGTGCCTGGAGTTTAAACAGGGGACTTAGGGTTGACACTGAA. Translated, it gives CAWSLNRGLRVDTE. The CDR3 in its entirety is CAWSLNRGLRVDTEAFF. Full variable domain (missing parts from reference TRBV30 and TRBJ1-1): SQTIHQWPATLVQPVGSPLSLECTVEGTSNPNLYWYRQAAGRGLQLLFYSVGIGQISSEVPQNLSASRPQDRQFILSSKKLLLSDSGFYLCAWSLNRGLRVDTEAFFGQGTRLTVV.

On this clone: The read ends 3 residues shy of where the CDR3 ends; the end is completed using the germline J gene. The chain joins TRBV6-2 or TRBV6-3 to TRBJ2-1; TRBD2 agrees at 14 bases. Per germline, CDR1 MNHEY and CDR2 SVGEGT. J lost 7 bases, V lost 4 bases, and 9 bases had no gene match. The CDR3 is 17 residues long. Incomplete CDR3 DNA: TGTGCCAGCAGTTTCGGACTAGCGGGAGGTAATGGGAATGAG. Protein product: CASSFGLAGGNGNE. In full, the CDR3 reads CASSFGLAGGNGNEQFF.

Concerning this clone: The read ends 3 residues before the CDR3 terminus; that terminus is restored from the germline J gene. This rearrangement joins TRBV20-1 to TRBJ2-1; 10 bases match TRBD1. The CDR3 has 19 residues. The V gene's germline CDR1 is DFQATT and CDR2 SNEGSKA (reference sequence). The junction had 23 bases not matched to a gene; V was cut back by 5 bases and J by 7 bases. CDR3 residues: CSAPGTGEGIGGFTNEQFF. The sequenced part of the CDR3 DNA is TGCAGTGCTCCCGGGACAGGGGAGGGGATCGGGGGGTTTACAAATGAG.

On this clone: Read data end 3 residues before the CDR3 end; the end is taken from the germline J gene. The chain links TRBV19 to TRBJ1-2; 9 nucleotides align to TRBD1. The CDR3 spans 18 residues. V shed 6 bases, J shed 1 base, and the junction held 15 bases outside the gene matches. Germline CDR1 LNHDA, CDR2 SQIVND (reference sequence). CDR3 sequence reads: CASSNLRDRAFVNYGYTF. CDR3 bases read: TGTGCCAGTAGCAACCTTCGGGACAGGGCTTTTGTTAACTATGGC.

As for this clone: Coverage ceases 3 residues before the CDR3 finishes, and the germline J gene fills in the end. The V call is TRBV19, the J call TRBJ2-2, with a tentative D call TRBD1 (5 bases). CDR1 is LNHDA and CDR2 is SQIVND in the germline V gene (reference sequence). CDR3 length: 14 amino acids. The CDR3 bases that were read are TGTGCCAGTAGTGTAGCAGGGAAGAGTGAAAAG. This translates into CASSVAGKSEK. The full CDR3 reads CASSVAGKSEKLFF.

Concerning this clone itself: Coverage ceases 3 residues before the CDR3 finishes, and the germline J gene fills in the end. This sequence joins TRBV9 and TRBJ2-7; the match to TRBD1 covers 8 bases. The ends lost 3 bases at V and 4 bases at J; junction bases unmatched: 9. The V gene's germline CDR1 is SGDLS and CDR2 YYNGEE. The CDR3 has 15 residues. The DNA read from the CDR3 is TGTGCCAGCAGCGGAGGACAGGGAAGTACTTACGAG. Translation: CASSGGQGSTYE. In full, the CDR3 reads CASSGGQGSTYEQYF.

To note about this clone: The read halts 3 residues ahead of the CDR3 end, with the missing end drawn from the germline J gene. J is TRBJ1-3 and V is TRBV6-1, with TRBD1 matching 7 bases. Germline V gene lookup returns CDR1 MNHNS and CDR2 SASEGT. Trimming cost V 2 bases and J 0 bases; bases outside gene matches: 4. CDR3 length: 16 residues. Partial CDR3 DNA: TGTGCCAGCAGTGAAAGGTGGGACAGCTCTGGAAACACC. Its protein is CASSERWDSSGNT. In full, the CDR3 is CASSERWDSSGNTIYF.

A word on this clone: The read gets to within 3 residues of the CDR3 end, and the germline J gene fills in the rest. J is TRBJ1-4 and V is TRBV20-1; 7 bases line up with TRBD1. The CDR3 totals 15 residues. V lost 5 bases to trimming and J lost 8 bases; unmatched junction nucleotides: 14. Per the germline V gene, CDR1 is DFQATT and CDR2 is SNEGSKA (reference sequence). CDR3 loop: CSADSTGDNNEKLFF. The sequenced CDR3 bases are TGCAGTGCTGACTCCACAGGGGATAACAACGAAAAA.

Of note for this clone: Coverage ceases 3 residues before the CDR3 finishes, and the germline J gene fills in the end. The chain is built from TRBV20-1 and TRBJ2-1; D possibly corresponds to TRBD1 (5 bases). CDR3 length equals 14 residues. Germline V gene data show CDR1 as DFQATT and CDR2 as SNEGSKA (reference sequence). The V end lost 3 bases, the J end lost 2 bases, and 11 bases lay between the germline ends. CDR3 sequence reads: CSARQWGTYNEQFF. The CDR3 bases that were read are TGCAGTGCTAGGCAATGGGGCACCTACAATGAG.

Comment on this clone: The observed sequence ends 3 residues before the CDR3 terminus, with the missing tail filled in from the germline J gene. The chain combines TRBV20-1 with TRBJ2-7; 14 bases map to TRBD2. Trimming removed 5 bases from V and 0 bases from J; junction bases left unmatched: 3. Germline CDR1 and CDR2: DFQATT and SNEGSKA (reference sequence). The CDR3 spans 15 residues. CDR3 sequence reads: CSARTSGGISYEQYF. CDR3 DNA (partial): TGCAGTGCTCGGACTAGCGGGGGGATCTCCTACGAG.

Comment on this clone: The CDR3 end lies 3 residues beyond the end of the read and is filled in from the germline J gene. The V and J genes are TRBV20-1 and TRBJ1-6; 8 nucleotides agree with TRBD1. The V gene end was trimmed by 4 bases and the J gene end by 5 bases; junction bases not matched to a gene: 7. The CDR3 contains 15 residues. CDR1 is DFQATT and CDR2 is SNEGSKA in the germline V gene (reference sequence). CDR3 sequence reads: CSATPRTGNNSPLHF. CDR3 DNA (partial): TGCAGTGCTACCCCCCGGACAGGGAATAATTCACCC.